These 6 T cell receptor beta chains were sequenced from one sample in a study of blood T cell repertoires in COVID-19. This table comes from immunoSEQ multiplex PCR, and its TCRdb copy is limited to in-frame clones, with some not included. The sample shows around 56,000 clones, roughly 90% of them seen only once. The sample taken for sequencing was peripheral blood. All receptors come from a human donor in a cohort sampled during active COVID-19.

V gene TRBV6-4 combines with J gene TRBJ1-6, with a weak D call TRBD1 (5 bases). The germline CDR1 and CDR2 sequences are MRHNA and SNTAGT. The CDR3 covers 14 residues. V lost 3 bases to trimming and J lost 10 bases, with 13 bases between them. The CDR3 DNA reads as TGTGCCAGCAGTGATAAGGGAAGGGGCTCACCCCTCCACTTT. Translated, it gives CASSDKGRGSPLHF.

The J gene is TRBJ2-5, the V gene TRBV11-2; perhaps TRBD1 as D (5 bases). This CDR3 has 17 amino acids. Between the trimmed V and J ends, which lost 5 bases and 0 bases, there was a span of 19 bases. Germline V CDR1 and CDR2: SGHAT, FQNNGV. As DNA, the CDR3 is TGTGCCAGCAGCGGGGCGATGGGTTTCCAGTACCAAGAGACCCAGTACTTC. Protein product: CASSGAMGFQYQETQYF.

The chain has TRBV6-5 and TRBJ2-7; tentative D call: TRBD2 (6 bases). The ends were cut back, 2 bases at V and 7 bases at J, with 9 bases in the middle. This CDR3 is 12 amino acids long. Germline V CDR1 and CDR2: MNHEY, SVGAGI. CDR3 sequence reads: CASSYRRGEQYF. Written as DNA, the CDR3 is TGTGCCAGCAGTTACCGGAGGGGAGAGCAGTACTTC.

The chain recombines TRBV29-1 with TRBJ2-3; unclear D gene. The CDR3 extends over 14 amino acids. From germline, CDR1 is SQVTM and CDR2 ANQGSEA. Trimming removed 6 bases from V and 1 base from J, with 14 bases in between. For the CDR3, the DNA is TGCAGCGTGGTGGCGGTTACGGGCACAGATACGCAGTATTTT. Translation: CSVVAVTGTDTQYF.

This chain joins TRBV5-6 and TRBJ1-4; perhaps TRBD1 as D (5 bases). Germline V gene data show CDR1 as SGHDT and CDR2 as YYEEEE. V gave up 2 bases and J gave up 0 bases, with 8 bases separating them. The CDR3 loop spans 15 amino acids. The CDR3 sequence is CASSFKTATNEKLFF. In nucleotides, the CDR3 is TGTGCCAGCAGCTTTAAGACAGCAACTAATGAAAAACTGTTTTTT. Using reference TRBV5-6 and TRBJ1-4 for the parts outside the CDR3, the full variable domain is DAGVTQSPTHLIKTRGQQVTLRCSPKSGHDTVSWYQQALGQGPQFIFQYYEEEERQRGNFPDRFSGHQFPNYSSELNVNALLLGDSALYLCASSFKTATNEKLFFGSGTQLSVL.

The gene calls are TRBV19 and TRBJ2-3; 9 positions match TRBD1. Germline V gene sequence: CDR1 LNHDA, CDR2 SQIVND (reference sequence). The junction had 7 bases not matched to a gene; V was cut back by 1 base and J by 5 bases. The CDR3 is made up of 16 amino acids. The CDR3 DNA sequence: TGTGCCAGTAGTATAGCATCGGACAGGGGAAGAGATACGCAGTATTTT. This gives the protein CASSIASDRGRDTQYF.